Described below is a single TCR beta chain sequence and its context. Only in-frame clones appear in the TCRdb table, and some are missing; sequencing was by immunoSEQ multiplex PCR. The data contain 2 million to 2.5 million clones, 85% to 95% of them singletons. Every contributor of samples was a Caucasian grown-up residing in Nashville, Tennessee. This specimen comes from a study of shared clonotypes between healthy human individuals. Overall study context: Each donor's CD8 memory used one plate, CD8 naive two, each CD4 subset three.

Germline CDR1 and CDR2: SGHAT and FQNNGV. The CDR3 is made up of 15 amino acids. With 4 bases removed from V and 6 bases from J, the gap between germline ends came to 19 bases. The sequence derives from a man in his late teens or twenties in good health. Some clones in this sample may be carry-over from other donors' samples. What was sequenced was naive CD4+ T cells from PBMCs. This sample's subset: CD45RA+ positively selected. The rearrangement links TRBV11-2 to TRBJ2-7; D is undetermined. The CDR3 DNA is TGTGCCAGCAGCTCCCATGCGCAGCCAGCCAGCGAGCAGTACTTC. Translated, it gives CASSSHAQPASEQYF. Full variable domain (outside the CDR3, taken from reference TRBV11-2 and TRBJ2-7): EAGVAQSPRYKIIEKRQSVAFWCNPISGHATLYWYQQILGQGPKLLIQFQNNGVVDDSQLPKDRFSAERLKGVDSTLKIQPAKLEDSAVYLCASSSHAQPASEQYFGPGTRLTVT.